This TCR beta chain was identified during a study of T cell responses to AZD1222 COVID-19 vaccine. Study background: Researchers grouped second doses given at about 4 or about 12 weeks into one pool.

The CDR3 is made up of 13 amino acids. Germline V gene sequence: CDR1 SNHLY, CDR2 FYNNEI. V was shortened by 4 bases and J by 4 bases, with 10 bases between the two germline ends. Generated by immunoSEQ multiplex PCR, the TCRdb table keeps only in-frame clones and is missing some. The sample consists of 95,000 to 150,000 clones, around nine tenths of them appearing once. The study, taken as a whole, reports: Without day 14 samples, only post-peak T cell repertoires were studied. Compared with day 0, the breadth and depth of the Spike-specific TCR repertoire rose significantly after two doses of AZD1222. Most donors were white British and more were female, and clonal diversity was possibly underestimated.

Details on this clone: The target antigen is unknown.

The receptor comes from an adult in good health. Sequenced material: peripheral blood, taken on day 0 of AZD1222 vaccination. The J gene is TRBJ1-1, the V gene TRBV2, with D hard to call. CDR3 loop: CASSGPLGTEAFF. The DNA of the CDR3 is TGTGCCAGCAGTGGCCCGTTGGGCACTGAAGCTTTCTTT.